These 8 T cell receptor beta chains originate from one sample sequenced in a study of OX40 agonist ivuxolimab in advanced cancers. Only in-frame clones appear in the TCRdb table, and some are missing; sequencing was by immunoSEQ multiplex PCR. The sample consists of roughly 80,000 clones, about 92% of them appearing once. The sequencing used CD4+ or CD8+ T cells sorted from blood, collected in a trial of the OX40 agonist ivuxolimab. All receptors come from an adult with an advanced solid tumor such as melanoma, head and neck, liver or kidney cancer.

This CDR3 reads CASSRREGDRYEQYF. The CDR3 DNA sequence: TGCGCCAGCAGCCGACGGGAGGGCGACCGGTACGAGCAGTACTTC. The chain employs TRBV4-1 and TRBJ2-7; the match to TRBD2 covers 8 bases. J lost 4 bases, V lost 4 bases, and 9 bases had no gene match. CDR1 and CDR2 (germline): MGHRA, YSYEKL. The CDR3 is 15 amino acids.

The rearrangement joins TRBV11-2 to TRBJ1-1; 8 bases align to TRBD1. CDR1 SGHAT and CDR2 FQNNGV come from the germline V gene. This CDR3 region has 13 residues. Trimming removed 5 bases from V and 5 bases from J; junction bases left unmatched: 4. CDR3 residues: CASSTTGGTEAFF. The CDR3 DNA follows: TGTGCCAGCAGCACTACAGGGGGGACTGAAGCTTTCTTT.

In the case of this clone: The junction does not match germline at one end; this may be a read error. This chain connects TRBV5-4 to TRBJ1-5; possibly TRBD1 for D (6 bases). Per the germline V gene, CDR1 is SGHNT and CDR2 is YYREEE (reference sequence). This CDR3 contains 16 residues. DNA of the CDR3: TGCGCCAGCAGCCAAGATCGGTTAGGGGGAGGTCAGCCCCAGCATTTT. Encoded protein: CASSQDRLGGGQPQHF.

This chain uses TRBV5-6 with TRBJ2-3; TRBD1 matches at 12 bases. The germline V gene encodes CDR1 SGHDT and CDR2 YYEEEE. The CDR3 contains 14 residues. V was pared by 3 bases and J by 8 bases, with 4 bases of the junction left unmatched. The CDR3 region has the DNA TGTGCCAGCAGCTGGGGACAGGGGGCGGCTACGCAGTATTTT. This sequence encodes CASSWGQGAATQYF.

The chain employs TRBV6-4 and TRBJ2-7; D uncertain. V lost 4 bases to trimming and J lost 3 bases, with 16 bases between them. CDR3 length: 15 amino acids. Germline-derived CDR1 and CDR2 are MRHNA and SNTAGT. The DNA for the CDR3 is TGTGCCAGCAGTGCATTTCCCTCGGGTATCTACGAGCAGTACTTC. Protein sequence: CASSAFPSGIYEQYF.

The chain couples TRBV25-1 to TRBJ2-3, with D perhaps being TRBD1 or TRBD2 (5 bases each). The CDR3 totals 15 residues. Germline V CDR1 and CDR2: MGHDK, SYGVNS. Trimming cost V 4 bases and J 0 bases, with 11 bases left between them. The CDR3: CASSAPGDSTDTQYF. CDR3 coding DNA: TGTGCCAGCAGTGCCCCCGGGGACAGCACAGATACGCAGTATTTT.

Here the CDR3 reads CASSLAELPYNEQFF. Here the CDR3 DNA reads TGTGCCAGCAGCTTGGCTGAATTACCTTACAATGAGCAGTTCTTC. The V call is TRBV5-4, the J call TRBJ2-1; D is unclear. Germline V CDR1 and CDR2: SGHNT, YYREEE (reference sequence). The germline V and J ends were trimmed by 0 bases and 4 bases, with 11 bases remaining between them. CDR3 length: 15 residues.

This chain's CDR3 is CASSSSGSSYEQYF. In DNA form, the CDR3 reads TGTGCCAGTAGTAGTAGCGGGAGCTCCTACGAGCAGTACTTC. The chain employs TRBV19 and TRBJ2-7; 9 nucleotides match TRBD2. J lost 0 bases, V lost 4 bases, and 1 base had no gene match. CDR3 length: 14 residues. The germline CDR1 and CDR2 sequences are LNHDA and SQIVND (reference sequence).